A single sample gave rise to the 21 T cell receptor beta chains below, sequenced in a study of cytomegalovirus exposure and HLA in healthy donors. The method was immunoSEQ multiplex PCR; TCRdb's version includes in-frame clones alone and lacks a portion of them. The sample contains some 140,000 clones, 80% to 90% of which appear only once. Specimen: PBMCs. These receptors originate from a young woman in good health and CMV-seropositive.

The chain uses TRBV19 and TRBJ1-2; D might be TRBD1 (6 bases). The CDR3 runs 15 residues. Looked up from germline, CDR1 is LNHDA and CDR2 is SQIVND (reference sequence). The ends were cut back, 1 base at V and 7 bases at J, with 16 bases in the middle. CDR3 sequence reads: CASSIGAGARFGYTF. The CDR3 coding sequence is TGTGCCAGTAGTATAGGGGCAGGGGCGCGGTTTGGCTACACCTTC.

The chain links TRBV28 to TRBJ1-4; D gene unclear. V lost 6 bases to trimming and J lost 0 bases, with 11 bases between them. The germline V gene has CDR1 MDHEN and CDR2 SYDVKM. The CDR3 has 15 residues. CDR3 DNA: TGTGCCAGCAGGGAGAACATCCCAACTAATGAAAAACTGTTTTTT. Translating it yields CASRENIPTNEKLFF.

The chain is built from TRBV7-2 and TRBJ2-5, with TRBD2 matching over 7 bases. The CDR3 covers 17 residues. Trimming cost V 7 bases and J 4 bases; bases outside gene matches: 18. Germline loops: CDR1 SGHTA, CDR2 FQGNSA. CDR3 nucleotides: TGTGCCAGCATCCCCCCGGGGGGAGGAACCCCTGGAGAGACCCAGTACTTC. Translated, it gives CASIPPGGGTPGETQYF.

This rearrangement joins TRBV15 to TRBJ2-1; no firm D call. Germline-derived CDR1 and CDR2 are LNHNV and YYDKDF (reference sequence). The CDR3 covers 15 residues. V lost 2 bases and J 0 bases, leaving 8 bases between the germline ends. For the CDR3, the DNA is TGTGCCACCAGCAGAAAGAGAGGCTCCTACAATGAGCAGTTCTTC. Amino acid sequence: CATSRKRGSYNEQFF.

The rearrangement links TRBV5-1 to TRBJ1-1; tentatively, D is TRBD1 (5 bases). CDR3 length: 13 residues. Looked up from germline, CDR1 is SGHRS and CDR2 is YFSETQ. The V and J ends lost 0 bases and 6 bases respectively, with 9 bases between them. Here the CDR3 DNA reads TGCGCCAGCAGCTTGGCGCGGGGGGCTGAAGCTTTCTTT. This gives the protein CASSLARGAEAFF.

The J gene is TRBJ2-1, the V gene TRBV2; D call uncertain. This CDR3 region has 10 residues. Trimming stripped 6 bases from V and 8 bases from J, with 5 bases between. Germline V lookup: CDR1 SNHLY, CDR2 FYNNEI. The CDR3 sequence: CASRGYEQFF. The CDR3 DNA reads TGTGCCAGCAGGGGCTATGAGCAGTTCTTC.

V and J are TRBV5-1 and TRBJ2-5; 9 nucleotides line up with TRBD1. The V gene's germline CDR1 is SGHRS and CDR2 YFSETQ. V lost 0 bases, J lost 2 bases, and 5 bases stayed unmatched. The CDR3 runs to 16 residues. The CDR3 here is CASSLVGTGTQETQYF. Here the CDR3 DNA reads TGCGCCAGCAGCTTGGTGGGGACAGGGACACAAGAGACCCAGTACTTC. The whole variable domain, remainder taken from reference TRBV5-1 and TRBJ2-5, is KAGVTQTPRYLIKTRGQQVTLSCSPISGHRSVSWYQQTPGQGLQFLFEYFSETQRNKGNFPGRFSGRQFSNSRSEMNVSTLELGDSALYLCASSLVGTGTQETQYFGPGTRLLVL.

The CDR3 coding sequence is TGTGCCACCACAGGGACGAACTATGGCTACACCTTC. It is translated as CATTGTNYGYTF. The chain recombines TRBV28 with TRBJ1-2; D is perhaps TRBD1 (6 bases). V was clipped by 10 bases and J by 2 bases, with 11 bases between them. Germline V lookup: CDR1 MDHEN, CDR2 SYDVKM. The CDR3 spans 12 residues.

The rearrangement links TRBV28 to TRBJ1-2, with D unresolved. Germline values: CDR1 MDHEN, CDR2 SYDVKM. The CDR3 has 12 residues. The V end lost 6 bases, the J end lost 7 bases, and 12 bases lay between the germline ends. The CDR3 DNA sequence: TGTGCCAGCAGAGTCGATGTGGCTGGCTACACCTTC. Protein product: CASRVDVAGYTF.

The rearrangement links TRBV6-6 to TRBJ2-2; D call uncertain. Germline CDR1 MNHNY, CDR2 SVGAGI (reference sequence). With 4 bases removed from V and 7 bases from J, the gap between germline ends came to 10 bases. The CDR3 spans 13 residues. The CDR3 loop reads CASSLSSGGELFF. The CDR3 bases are TGTGCCAGCAGTTTGAGCTCCGGCGGGGAGCTGTTTTTT.

CDR3: CASSLDGGSSYEQYF. The CDR3 bases are TGTGCCAGCAGCTTAGATGGCGGGTCCTCCTACGAGCAGTACTTC. The chain couples TRBV7-2 to TRBJ2-7, with a weak D call TRBD2 (5 bases). V was cut by 1 base and J by 0 bases, with 10 bases left in between. This CDR3 has 15 amino acids. CDR1 and CDR2 from the germline V gene are SGHTA and FQGNSA.

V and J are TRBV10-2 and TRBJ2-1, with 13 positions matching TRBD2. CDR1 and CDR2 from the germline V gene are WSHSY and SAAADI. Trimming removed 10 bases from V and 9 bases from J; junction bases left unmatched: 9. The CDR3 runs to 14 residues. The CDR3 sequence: CATSTSGRKGEQFF. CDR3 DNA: TGCGCCACCTCGACTAGCGGGAGGAAAGGTGAGCAGTTCTTC.

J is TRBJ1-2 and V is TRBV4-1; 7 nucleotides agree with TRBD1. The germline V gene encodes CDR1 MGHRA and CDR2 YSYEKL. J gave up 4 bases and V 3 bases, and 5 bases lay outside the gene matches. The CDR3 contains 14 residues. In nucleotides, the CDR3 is TGCGCCAGCAGCCAGGGGGACAGCCTCTATGGCTACACCTTC. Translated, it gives CASSQGDSLYGYTF.

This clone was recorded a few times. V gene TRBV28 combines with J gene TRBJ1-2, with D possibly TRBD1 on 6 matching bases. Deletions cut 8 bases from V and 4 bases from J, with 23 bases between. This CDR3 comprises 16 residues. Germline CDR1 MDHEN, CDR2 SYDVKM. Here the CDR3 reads CASGSSGGRPPYGYTF. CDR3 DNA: TGTGCCAGCGGATCGTCGGGGGGGCGTCCACCCTATGGCTACACCTTC.

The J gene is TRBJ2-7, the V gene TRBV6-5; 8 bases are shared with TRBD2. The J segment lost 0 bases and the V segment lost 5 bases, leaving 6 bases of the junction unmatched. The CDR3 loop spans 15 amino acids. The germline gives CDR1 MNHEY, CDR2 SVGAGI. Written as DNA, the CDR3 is TGTGCCAGCAGTATACTAGCGGCGCGCTCCTACGAGCAGTACTTC. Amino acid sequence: CASSILAARSYEQYF.

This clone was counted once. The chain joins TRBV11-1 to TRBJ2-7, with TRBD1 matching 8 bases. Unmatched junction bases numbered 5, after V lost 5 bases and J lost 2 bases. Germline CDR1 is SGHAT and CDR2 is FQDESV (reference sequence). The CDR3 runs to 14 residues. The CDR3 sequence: CASSPTRGPYEQYF. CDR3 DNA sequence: TGTGCCAGCAGCCCCACCAGGGGGCCCTACGAGCAGTACTTC.

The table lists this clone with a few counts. Here the CDR3 DNA reads TGTGCCAGCAGTTTACAGTACAGGGGGCCGGATCAGCCCCAGCATTTT. It encodes CASSLQYRGPDQPQHF. V is TRBV27 and J is TRBJ1-5; the match to TRBD1 covers 9 bases. Unmatched junction bases numbered 7, after V lost 2 bases and J lost 5 bases. CDR3 length equals 16 residues. The germline V gene encodes CDR1 MNHEY and CDR2 SMNVEV (reference sequence).

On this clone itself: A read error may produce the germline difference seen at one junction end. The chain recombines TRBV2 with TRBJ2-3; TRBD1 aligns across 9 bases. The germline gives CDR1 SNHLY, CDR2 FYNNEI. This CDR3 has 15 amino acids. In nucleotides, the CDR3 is TGTGCAAGCAAGTTAGGGACAGGGCCCGGAGATACGCAGTATTTT. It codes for CASKLGTGPGDTQYF.

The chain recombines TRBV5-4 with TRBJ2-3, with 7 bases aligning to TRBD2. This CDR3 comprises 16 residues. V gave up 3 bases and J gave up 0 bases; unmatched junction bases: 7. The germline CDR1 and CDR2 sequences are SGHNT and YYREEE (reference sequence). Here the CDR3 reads CASSSGTIVSTDTQYF. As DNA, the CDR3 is TGTGCCAGCAGCTCTGGGACTATCGTTAGCACAGATACGCAGTATTTT.

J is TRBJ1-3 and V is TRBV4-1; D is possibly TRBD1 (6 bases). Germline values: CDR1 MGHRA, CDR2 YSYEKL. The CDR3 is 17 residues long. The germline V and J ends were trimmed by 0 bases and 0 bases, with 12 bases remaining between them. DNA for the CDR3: TGCGCCAGCAGCCAAGATTTGACAGGAATCTCTGGAAACACCATATATTTT. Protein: CASSQDLTGISGNTIYF.

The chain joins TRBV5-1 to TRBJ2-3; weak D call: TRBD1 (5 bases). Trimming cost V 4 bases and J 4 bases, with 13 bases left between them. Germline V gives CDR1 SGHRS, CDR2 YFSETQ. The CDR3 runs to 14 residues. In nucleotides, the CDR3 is TGCGCCAGCAGCCTTTATCAGGGCGCAGATACGCAGTATTTT. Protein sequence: CASSLYQGADTQYF.